The clone carrying this TCR beta chain was recorded many times. Its target is not known. Germline V gene lookup returns CDR1 DFQATT and CDR2 SNEGSKA (reference sequence). Trimming removed 3 bases at V and 3 bases at J, with 11 bases between. CDR3 size: 13 residues. This entry is derived from a study of T-cell reconstitution after alpha-beta-depleted transplantation in children. Points from the study as a whole: Alpha-beta T cells present about two months after transplant were reported to originate from several hundred expanded graft clones. The study traced high day-60 TCRbeta diversity in some patients to surviving recipient T cells and thymic progenitors. When one year had passed after transplant, most T-cell counts and diversity came from newly produced T cells.

Using unique molecular identifiers, the investigators prepared the TCRbeta library. TCRdb ran MiXCR on the PCR reads and lists one entry per CDR3 protein. The sample contains under 750,000 distinct CDR3 sequences, approximately 22% of which appear only once. This clonotype originated in a boy in the first two years of life who had a stem cell transplant for acute myeloid leukemia, so the T cells may come from the graft donor. This chain connects TRBV20-1 to TRBJ1-1, with D hard to call. Sample: PBMCs, mostly from graft donor cells, taken 360 days after TCRalphabeta/CD19-depleted stem cell transplant. The CDR3, as DNA: TGCAGTGCTAGGGCCCTCGGGGACACTGAAGCTTTCTTT. Protein product: CSARALGDTEAFF.